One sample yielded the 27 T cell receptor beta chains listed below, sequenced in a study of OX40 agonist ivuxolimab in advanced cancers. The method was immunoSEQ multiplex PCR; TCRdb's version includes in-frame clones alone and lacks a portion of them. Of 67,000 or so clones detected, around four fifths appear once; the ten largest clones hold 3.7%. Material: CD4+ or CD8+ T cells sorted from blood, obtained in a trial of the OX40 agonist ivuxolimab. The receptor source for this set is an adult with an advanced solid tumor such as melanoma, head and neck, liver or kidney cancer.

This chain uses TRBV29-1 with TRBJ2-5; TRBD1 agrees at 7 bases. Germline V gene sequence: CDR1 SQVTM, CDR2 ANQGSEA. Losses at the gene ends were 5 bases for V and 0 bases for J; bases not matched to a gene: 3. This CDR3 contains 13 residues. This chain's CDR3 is CSVQGQYQETQYF. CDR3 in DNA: TGCAGCGTTCAGGGACAGTACCAAGAGACCCAGTACTTC.

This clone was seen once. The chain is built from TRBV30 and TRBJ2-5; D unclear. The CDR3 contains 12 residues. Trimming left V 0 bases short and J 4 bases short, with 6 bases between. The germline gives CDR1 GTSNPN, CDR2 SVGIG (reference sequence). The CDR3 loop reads CAWSVQSETQYF. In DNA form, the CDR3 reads TGTGCCTGGAGTGTACAGTCAGAGACCCAGTACTTC.

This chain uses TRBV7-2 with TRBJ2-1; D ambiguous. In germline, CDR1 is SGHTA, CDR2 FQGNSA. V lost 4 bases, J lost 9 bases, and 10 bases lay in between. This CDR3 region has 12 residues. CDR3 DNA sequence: TGTGCCAGCAGCTCCCGCTGGACTGAGCAGTTCTTC. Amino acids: CASSSRWTEQFF.

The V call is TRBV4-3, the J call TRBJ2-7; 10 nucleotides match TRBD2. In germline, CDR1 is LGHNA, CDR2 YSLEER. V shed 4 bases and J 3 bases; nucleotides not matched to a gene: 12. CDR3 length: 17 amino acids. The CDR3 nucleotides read TGCGCCAGCAGCCCCACTCCCAGCGGGAGGGCCCACTACGAGCAGTACTTC. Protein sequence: CASSPTPSGRAHYEQYF.

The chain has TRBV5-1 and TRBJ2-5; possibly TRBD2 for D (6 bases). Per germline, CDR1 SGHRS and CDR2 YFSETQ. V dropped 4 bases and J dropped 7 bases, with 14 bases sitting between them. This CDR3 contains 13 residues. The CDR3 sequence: CASSQTSDRTQYF. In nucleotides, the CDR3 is TGCGCCAGCAGCCAGACTAGTGACCGGACCCAGTACTTC.

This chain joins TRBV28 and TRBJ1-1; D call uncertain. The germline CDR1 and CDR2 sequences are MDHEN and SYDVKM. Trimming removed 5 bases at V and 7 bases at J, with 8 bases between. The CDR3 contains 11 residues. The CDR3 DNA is TGTGCCAGCAGTGGATGGAGTGAAGCTTTCTTT. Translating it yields CASSGWSEAFF. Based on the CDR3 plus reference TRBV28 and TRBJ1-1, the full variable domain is DVKVTQSSRYLVKRTGEKVFLECVQDMDHENMFWYRQDPGLGLRLIYFSYDVKMKEKGDIPEGYSVSREKKERFSLILESASTNQTSMYLCASSGWSEAFFGQGTRLTVV.

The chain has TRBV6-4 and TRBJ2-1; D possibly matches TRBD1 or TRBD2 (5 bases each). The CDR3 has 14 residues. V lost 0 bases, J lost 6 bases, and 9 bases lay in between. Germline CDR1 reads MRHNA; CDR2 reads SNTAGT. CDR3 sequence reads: CASSDSNGGNEQFF. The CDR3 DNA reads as TGTGCCAGCAGTGACTCGAATGGGGGCAATGAGCAGTTCTTC.

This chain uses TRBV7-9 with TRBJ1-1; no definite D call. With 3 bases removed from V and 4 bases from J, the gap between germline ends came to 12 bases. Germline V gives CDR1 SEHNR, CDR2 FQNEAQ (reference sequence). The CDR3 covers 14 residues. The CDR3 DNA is TGTGCCAGCAGCTTTCTGGGGATGGGCACTGAAGCTTTCTTT. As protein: CASSFLGMGTEAFF.

This CDR3 reads CASSLVTSGITGELFF. The CDR3 DNA reads as TGTGCCAGCAGCTTGGTGACTAGCGGGATCACCGGGGAGCTGTTTTTT. This chain connects TRBV5-6 to TRBJ2-2; 11 bases match TRBD2. V gave up 0 bases and J gave up 4 bases; unmatched junction bases: 2. The length of the CDR3 is 16 residues. Germline CDR1 is SGHDT and CDR2 is YYEEEE.

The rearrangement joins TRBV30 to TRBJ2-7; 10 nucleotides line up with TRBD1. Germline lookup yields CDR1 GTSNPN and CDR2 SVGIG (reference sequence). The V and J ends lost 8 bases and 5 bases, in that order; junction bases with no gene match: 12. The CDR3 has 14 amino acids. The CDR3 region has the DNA TGTGCCGTAGTCCGGGACAGGGGCATCCACGAGCAGTACTTC. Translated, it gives CAVVRDRGIHEQYF.

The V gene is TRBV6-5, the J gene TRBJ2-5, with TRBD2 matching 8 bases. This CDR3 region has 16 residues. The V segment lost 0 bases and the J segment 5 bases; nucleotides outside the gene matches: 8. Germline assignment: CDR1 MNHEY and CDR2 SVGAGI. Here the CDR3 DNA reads TGTGCCAGCAGTTACTCGGGAACCGGGAGGGGGGAGACCCAGTACTTC. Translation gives CASSYSGTGRGETQYF.

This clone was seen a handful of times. This chain's CDR3 is CASSLNIIPGGRPNYGYTF. For the CDR3, the DNA is TGTGCCAGCAGCTTGAATATCATCCCTGGGGGCAGGCCAAACTATGGCTACACCTTC. V and J are TRBV5-5 and TRBJ1-2, with D tentatively TRBD1 (6 bases). The V end lost 1 base, the J end lost 2 bases, and 24 bases lay between the germline ends. From germline, CDR1 is SGHKS and CDR2 YYEKEE (reference sequence). The CDR3 runs 19 residues.

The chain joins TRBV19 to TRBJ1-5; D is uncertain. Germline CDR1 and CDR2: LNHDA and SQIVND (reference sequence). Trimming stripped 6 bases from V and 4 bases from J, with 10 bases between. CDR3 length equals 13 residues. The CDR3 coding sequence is TGTGCCAGTAGAGGGAGTGGAAATCAGCCCCAGCATTTT. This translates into CASRGSGNQPQHF.

CDR3 residues: CASSRTGEYGYTF. The CDR3 DNA sequence: TGTGCCAGCAGCCGGACAGGGGAGTATGGCTACACCTTC. The J gene is TRBJ1-2, the V gene TRBV11-3; 9 bases are shared with TRBD1. CDR1 and CDR2 (germline): SGHNT, YENEEA. The J segment lost 5 bases and the V segment lost 5 bases, leaving 3 bases of the junction unmatched. This CDR3 contains 13 residues.

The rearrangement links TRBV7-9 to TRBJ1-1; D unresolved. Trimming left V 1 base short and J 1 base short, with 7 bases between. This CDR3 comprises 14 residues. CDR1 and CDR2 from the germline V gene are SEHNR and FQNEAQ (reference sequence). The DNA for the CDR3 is TGTGCCAGCAGCTTAGGTTGGGCGAACACTGAAGCTTTCTTT. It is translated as CASSLGWANTEAFF. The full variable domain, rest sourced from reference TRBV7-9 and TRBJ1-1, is DTGVSQNPRHKITKRGQNVTFRCDPISEHNRLYWYRQTLGQGPEFLTYFQNEAQLEKSRLLSDRFSAERPKGSFSTLEIQRTEQGDSAMYLCASSLGWANTEAFFGQGTRLTVV.

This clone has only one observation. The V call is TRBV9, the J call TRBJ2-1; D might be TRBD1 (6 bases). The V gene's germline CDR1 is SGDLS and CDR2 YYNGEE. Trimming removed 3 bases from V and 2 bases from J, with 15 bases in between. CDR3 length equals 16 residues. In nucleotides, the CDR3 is TGTGCCAGCAGCGGAGGCAGGGGAATTACCTACAATGAGCAGTTCTTC. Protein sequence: CASSGGRGITYNEQFF. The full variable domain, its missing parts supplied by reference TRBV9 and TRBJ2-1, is DSGVTQTPKHLITATGQRVTLRCSPRSGDLSVYWYQQSLDQGLQFLIQYYNGEERAKGNILERFSAQQFPDLHSELNLSSLELGDSALYFCASSGGRGITYNEQFFGPGTRLTVL.

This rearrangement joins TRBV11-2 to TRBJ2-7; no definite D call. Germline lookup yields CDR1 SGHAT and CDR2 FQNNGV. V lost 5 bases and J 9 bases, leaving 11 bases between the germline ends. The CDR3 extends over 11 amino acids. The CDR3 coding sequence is TGTGCCAGCAGCCACGGACCGGCGCAGTACTTC. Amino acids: CASSHGPAQYF. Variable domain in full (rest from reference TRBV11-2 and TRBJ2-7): EAGVAQSPRYKIIEKRQSVAFWCNPISGHATLYWYQQILGQGPKLLIQFQNNGVVDDSQLPKDRFSAERLKGVDSTLKIQPAKLEDSAVYLCASSHGPAQYFGPGTRLTVT.

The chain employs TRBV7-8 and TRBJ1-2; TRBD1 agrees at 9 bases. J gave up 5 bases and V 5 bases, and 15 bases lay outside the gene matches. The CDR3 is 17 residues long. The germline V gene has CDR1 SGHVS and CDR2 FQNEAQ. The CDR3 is CASSPTRDRAIIYGYTF. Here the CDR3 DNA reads TGTGCCAGCAGCCCAACCCGGGACAGGGCCATAATTTATGGCTACACCTTC.

The CDR3 sequence is CASSIVLGGTSGYTF. Written as DNA, the CDR3 is TGCGCCAGCAGCATCGTTCTTGGGGGCACGAGTGGCTACACCTTC. The rearrangement joins TRBV5-1 to TRBJ1-2, with D tentatively TRBD1 (6 bases). Germline CDR1 is SGHRS and CDR2 is YFSETQ. Trimming cost V 4 bases and J 7 bases, with 20 bases left between them. The CDR3 loop spans 15 amino acids. The full variable domain, completed using reference TRBV5-1 and TRBJ1-2, is KAGVTQTPRYLIKTRGQQVTLSCSPISGHRSVSWYQQTPGQGLQFLFEYFSETQRNKGNFPGRFSGRQFSNSRSEMNVSTLELGDSALYLCASSIVLGGTSGYTFGSGTRLTVV.

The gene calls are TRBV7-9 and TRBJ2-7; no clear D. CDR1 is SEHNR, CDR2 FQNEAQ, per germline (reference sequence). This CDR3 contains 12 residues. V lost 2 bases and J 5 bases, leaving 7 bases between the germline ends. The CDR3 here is CASSLLGNEQYF. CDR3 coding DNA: TGTGCCAGCAGCTTATTGGGGAACGAGCAGTACTTC.

CDR3 sequence: CASSRGGTLTEAFF. The CDR3, as DNA: TGCGCCAGCAGCCGGGGGGGCACTCTAACTGAAGCTTTCTTT. The chain has TRBV4-1 and TRBJ1-1; the D gene is possibly TRBD1 (6 bases). The CDR3 has 14 residues. V lost 4 bases and J lost 5, with 14 bases in between. The germline gives CDR1 MGHRA, CDR2 YSYEKL.

This CDR3 is CASSTGQGGLGDLTDTQYF. The CDR3 DNA reads TGTGCCAGCAGCACGGGACAGGGGGGACTAGGAGACCTCACAGATACGCAGTATTTT. The chain is built from TRBV11-2 and TRBJ2-3; 11 nucleotides align to TRBD1. Trimming cost V 5 bases and J 2 bases; bases outside gene matches: 15. Per the germline V gene, CDR1 is SGHAT and CDR2 is FQNNGV. This CDR3 has 19 residues.

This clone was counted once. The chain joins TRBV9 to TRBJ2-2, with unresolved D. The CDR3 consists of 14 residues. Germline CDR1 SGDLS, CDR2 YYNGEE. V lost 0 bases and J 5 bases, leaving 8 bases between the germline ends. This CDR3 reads CASSVGGGTGELFF. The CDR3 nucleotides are TGTGCCAGCAGCGTAGGAGGCGGAACCGGGGAGCTGTTTTTT.

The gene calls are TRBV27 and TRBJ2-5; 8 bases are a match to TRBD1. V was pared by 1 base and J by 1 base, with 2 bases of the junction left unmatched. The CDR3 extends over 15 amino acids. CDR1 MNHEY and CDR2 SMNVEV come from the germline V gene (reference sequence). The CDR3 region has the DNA TGTGCCAGCAGTTTATGGACAGGGCCCCAAGAGACCCAGTACTTC. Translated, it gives CASSLWTGPQETQYF.

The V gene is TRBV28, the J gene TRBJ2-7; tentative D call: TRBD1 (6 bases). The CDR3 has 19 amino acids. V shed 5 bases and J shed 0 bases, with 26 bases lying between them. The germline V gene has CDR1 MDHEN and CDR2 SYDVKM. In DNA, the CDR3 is TGTGCCAGCAGTCCTCATACGGGACACCTTACTAGGAGCTCCTACGAGCAGTACTTC. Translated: CASSPHTGHLTRSSYEQYF.

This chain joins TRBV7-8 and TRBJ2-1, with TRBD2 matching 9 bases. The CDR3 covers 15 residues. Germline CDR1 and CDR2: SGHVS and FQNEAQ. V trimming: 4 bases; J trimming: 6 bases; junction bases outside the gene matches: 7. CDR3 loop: CASSSTSGRFNEQFF. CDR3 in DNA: TGTGCCAGCAGCTCAACTAGCGGGCGTTTCAATGAGCAGTTCTTC. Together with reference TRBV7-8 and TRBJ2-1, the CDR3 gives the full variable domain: GAGVSQSPRYKVAKRGQDVALRCDPISGHVSLFWYQQALGQGPEFLTYFQNEAQLDKSGLPSDRFFAERPEGSVSTLKIQRTQQEDSAVYLCASSSTSGRFNEQFFGPGTRLTVL.

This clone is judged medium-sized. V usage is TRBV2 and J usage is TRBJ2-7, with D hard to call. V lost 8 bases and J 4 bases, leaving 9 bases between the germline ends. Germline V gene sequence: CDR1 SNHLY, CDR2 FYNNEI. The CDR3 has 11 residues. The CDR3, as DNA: TGTGCCAGCGGGGTGGAGTACGAGCAGTACTTC. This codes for CASGVEYEQYF. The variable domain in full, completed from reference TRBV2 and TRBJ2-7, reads EPEVTQTPSHQVTQMGQEVILRCVPISNHLYFYWYRQILGQKVEFLVSFYNNEISEKSEIFDDQFSVERPDGSNFTLKIRSTKLEDSAMYFCASGVEYEQYFGPGTRLTVT.